This section outlines one T cell receptor beta chain sequence together with its context. This sample is drawn from a study of identical twins. MiXCR, run by TCRdb on the 5' RACE reads, gives a single entry per CDR3 protein. The sample contains fewer than 500,000 distinct CDR3 sequences, 24% of which appear only once. V lost 5 bases to trimming and J lost 2 bases; unmatched junction nucleotides: 4. The CDR3 has 14 residues. The germline CDR1 and CDR2 sequences are SQVTM and ANQGSEA. These data were likewise used in another study, on T cells expressing NK-cell markers.

This rearrangement joins TRBV29-1 to TRBJ2-1; 9 bases are a match to TRBD2. This TCR was recovered from a woman between 18 and 29 years old in good health. The sequenced sample was CD4+ T cells sorted from blood. CDR3 protein: CSVRREGAYNEQFF. Written as DNA, the CDR3 is TGCAGCGTTCGGCGGGAGGGGGCCTACAATGAGCAGTTCTTC.